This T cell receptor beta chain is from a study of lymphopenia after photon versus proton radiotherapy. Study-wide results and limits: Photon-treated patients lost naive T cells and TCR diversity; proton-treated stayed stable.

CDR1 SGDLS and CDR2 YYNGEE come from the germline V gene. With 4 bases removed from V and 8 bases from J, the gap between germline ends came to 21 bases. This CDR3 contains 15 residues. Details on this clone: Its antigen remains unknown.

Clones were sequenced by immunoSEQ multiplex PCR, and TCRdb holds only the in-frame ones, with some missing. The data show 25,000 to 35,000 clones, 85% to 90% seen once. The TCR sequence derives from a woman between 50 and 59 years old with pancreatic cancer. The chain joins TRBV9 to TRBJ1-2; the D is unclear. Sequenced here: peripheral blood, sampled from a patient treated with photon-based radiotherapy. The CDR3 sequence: CASSRGNANSDGYTF. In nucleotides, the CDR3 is TGTGCCAGCAGCCGAGGCAATGCGAACAGCGACGGCTACACCTTC.